This TCR beta chain was obtained from a study of response to subunit inactivated influenza vaccine. Each CDR3 protein is one row after TCRdb ran MiXCR on the RT-PCR reads. The data contain about 800,000 distinct CDR3 sequences, 21% of them singletons. Germline V gives CDR1 SGHRS, CDR2 YFSETQ. The CDR3 has 14 residues. V lost 0 bases and J 5 bases, leaving 12 bases between the germline ends. Findings of the study overall: The authors suggested that few new T cells are recruited per seasonal influenza vaccination.

The table lists this clonotype with a few counts. Its antigen remains unknown. The V gene is TRBV5-1, the J gene TRBJ2-7; D possibly matches TRBD1 or TRBD2 (5 bases each). The sample here was PBMCs from blood, taken 4 to 6 days after vaccination. The receptor was derived from a man aged 50-60 years who received an inactivated influenza vaccine. The CDR3: CASSLEGPRDEQYF. CDR3 coding DNA: TGCGCCAGCAGCTTGGAGGGACCTAGAGACGAGCAGTACTTC.